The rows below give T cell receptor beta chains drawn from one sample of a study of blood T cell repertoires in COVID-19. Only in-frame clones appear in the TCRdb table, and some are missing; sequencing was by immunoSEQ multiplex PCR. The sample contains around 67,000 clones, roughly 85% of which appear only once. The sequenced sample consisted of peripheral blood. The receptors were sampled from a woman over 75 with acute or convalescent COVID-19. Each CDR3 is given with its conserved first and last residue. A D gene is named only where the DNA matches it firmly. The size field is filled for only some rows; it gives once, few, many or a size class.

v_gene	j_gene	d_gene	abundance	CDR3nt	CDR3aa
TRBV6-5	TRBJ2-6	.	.	TGTGCCAGCAGAACACACGGAGCTGGGGCCAACGTCCTGACTTTC	CASRTHGAGANVLTF
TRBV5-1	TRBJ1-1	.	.	TGCGCCAGCAGCCCATCAAGGGCGGGCACTGAAGCTTTCTTT	CASSPSRAGTEAFF
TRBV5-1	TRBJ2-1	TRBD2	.	TGCGCCAGCAGCGCAGGACTAGCGTCCTACAATGAGCAGTTCTTC	CASSAGLASYNEQFF
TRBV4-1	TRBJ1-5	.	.	TGCGCCAGCAGCCAAGATAATAGCAATCAGCCCCAGCATTTT	CASSQDNSNQPQHF
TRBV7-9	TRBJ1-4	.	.	TGTGCCAGCAGCTCTCGACAGTCTAATGAAAAACTGTTTTTT	CASSSRQSNEKLFF
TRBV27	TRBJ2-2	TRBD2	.	TGTGCCAGCAGTTTAATACTAGCGGGAACAAAAGGCGGGGAGCTGTTTTTT	CASSLILAGTKGGELFF
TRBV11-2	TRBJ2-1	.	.	TGTGCCAGCAGCTTATTGAGTAGCGCCAATGAGCAGTTCTTC	CASSLLSSANEQFF
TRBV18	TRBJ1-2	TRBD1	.	TGTGCCAGCTCACCTACCGGGACAGGGGGCCCCGGTGGCTACACCTTC	CASSPTGTGGPGGYTF
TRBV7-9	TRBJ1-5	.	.	TGTGCCAGCAGCCCCCTAGGGGATCAGCCCCAGCATTTT	CASSPLGDQPQHF
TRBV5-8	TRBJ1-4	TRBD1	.	TGTGCCAGCAGGAGGGGACAGGGAATAGGTGAAAAACTGTTTTTT	CASRRGQGIGEKLFF
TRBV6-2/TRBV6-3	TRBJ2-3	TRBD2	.	TGTGCCAGCAGTTACACTAGACTAGCGGGCACAGATACGCAGTATTTT	CASSYTRLAGTDTQYF
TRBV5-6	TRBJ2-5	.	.	TGTGCCAGCAGCTTATTCAGGCAAGAGACCCAGTACTTC	CASSLFRQETQYF
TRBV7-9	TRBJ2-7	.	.	TGTGCCAGCAGCCCAACGCTCGGGTACTCCTACGAGCAGTACTTC	CASSPTLGYSYEQYF
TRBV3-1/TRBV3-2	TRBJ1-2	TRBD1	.	TGTGCCAGCAGCCAAGCCGGCAGGGGGGCGGATGGCTACACCTTC	CASSQAGRGADGYTF
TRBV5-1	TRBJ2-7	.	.	TGCGCCAGCGGGACACGACTCCGGGGAGAGCAGTACTTC	CASGTRLRGEQYF
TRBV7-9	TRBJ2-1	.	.	TGTGCCAGCAGCTTATACAGCTTGAGCTCCTACAATGAGCAGTTCTTC	CASSLYSLSSYNEQFF
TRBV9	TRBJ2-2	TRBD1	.	TGTGCCAGCAGCGCGGCGTCACAGGGGCCCGGGGAGCTGTTTTTT	CASSAASQGPGELFF
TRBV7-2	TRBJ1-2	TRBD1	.	TGTGCCAGCAGCGCAGGACAGGGGAGGACCTTC	CASSAGQGRTF
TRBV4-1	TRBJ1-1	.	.	TGCGCCAGCAGCCAAGACGGACACCAGGAAGCTTTCTTT	CASSQDGHQEAFF
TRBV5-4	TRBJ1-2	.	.	TGTGCCAGCAGCCCATCGCGGCTCTCGATTGGCTACACCTTC	CASSPSRLSIGYTF
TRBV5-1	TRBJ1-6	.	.	TGCGCCAGCAATCGGGAGATTAATTCACCCCTCCACTTT	CASNREINSPLHF
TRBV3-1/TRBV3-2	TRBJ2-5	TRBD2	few	TGTGCCAGCAGCGGAGGCCTCGGGACTAGCGCTCAAGAGACCCAGTACTTC	CASSGGLGTSAQETQYF
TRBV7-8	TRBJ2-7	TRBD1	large	TGTGCCAGCAGCCCGTCGACAGGGGCCCCACCAGGCGAGCAGTACTTC	CASSPSTGAPPGEQYF
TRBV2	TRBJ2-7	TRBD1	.	TGTGCCAGCAGTCTCGGACAGGGTAAATCCTACGAGCAGTACTTC	CASSLGQGKSYEQYF
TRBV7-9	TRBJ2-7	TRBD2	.	TGTGCCAGCAGCGCGTCACTAGCGGGAGCGGTCGAGCAGTACTTC	CASSASLAGAVEQYF
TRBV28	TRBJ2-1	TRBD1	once	TGTGCCAGCAGCTCGTGGACAGGGGGCAATGAGCAGTTCTTC	CASSSWTGGNEQFF
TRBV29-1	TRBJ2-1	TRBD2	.	TGCAGCGTTGTGAAGTCTAGCGGGAATCACAATGAGCAGTTCTTC	CSVVKSSGNHNEQFF
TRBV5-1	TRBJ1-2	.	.	TGCGCCAGCAGCTTGGGAGGAGTTCGGGTCTATGGCTACACCTTC	CASSLGGVRVYGYTF
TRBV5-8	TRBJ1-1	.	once	TGTGCCAGCAATCCCGGGTGGCTCAACACTGAAGCTTTCTTT	CASNPGWLNTEAFF
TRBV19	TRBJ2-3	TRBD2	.	TGTGCCAGTAGTATCGGACTAGCGGGGACAGATACGCAGTATTTT	CASSIGLAGTDTQYF
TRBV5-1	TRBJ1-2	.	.	TGCGCCAGCAGCCCCCTGTTAGGGGCCAACTATGGCTACACCTTC	CASSPLLGANYGYTF
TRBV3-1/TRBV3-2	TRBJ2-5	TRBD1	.	TGTGCCAGCAGCCAGGAACAGGGGCCAGAACAGACCCAGTACTTC	CASSQEQGPEQTQYF
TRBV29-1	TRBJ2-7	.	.	TGCAGCGTTGACCCATCGCGGGACGGATGCTACGAGCAGTACTTC	CSVDPSRDGCYEQYF
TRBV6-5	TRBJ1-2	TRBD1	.	TGTGCCAGCAGCGATCCGGGACAGGGGTATGGCTACACCTTC	CASSDPGQGYGYTF
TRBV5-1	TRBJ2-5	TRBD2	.	TGCGCCAGCAGCTTATCGGGACTAGCGGGGAATGGCCAAGAGACCCAGTACTTC	CASSLSGLAGNGQETQYF
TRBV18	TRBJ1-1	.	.	TGTGCCAGCTCATCGGTGACAGGGAACACTGAAGCTTTCTTT	CASSSVTGNTEAFF
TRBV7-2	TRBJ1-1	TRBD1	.	TGTGCCAGCAGCTCCAGACAGGGGCCCCCCTTGGCTGAAGCTTTCTTT	CASSSRQGPPLAEAFF
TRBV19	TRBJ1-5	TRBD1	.	TGTGCCAGTAGTACCACAGGGGCCCGGGGTCAGCCCCAGCATTTT	CASSTTGARGQPQHF
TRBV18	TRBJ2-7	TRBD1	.	TGTGCCAGCTCAGATTCCCTTCCCGGGACAGGGATGGAGCAGTACTTC	CASSDSLPGTGMEQYF
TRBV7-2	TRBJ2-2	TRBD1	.	TGTGCCAGCAGCTTAGCACAGGGGTTTCGAACCGGGGAGCTGTTTTTT	CASSLAQGFRTGELFF
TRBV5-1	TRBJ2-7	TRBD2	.	TGCGCCAGCAGAAAATCGGGCGTGGGACTAGCGGGTTTCTCCTACGAGCAGTACTTC	CASRKSGVGLAGFSYEQYF
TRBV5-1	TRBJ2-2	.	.	TGCGCCAGCAGTTTCCCTCGGGGGAAGGGAATTTTCAACGGGGAGCTGTTTTTT	CASSFPRGKGIFNGELFF
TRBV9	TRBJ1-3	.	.	TGTGCCAGCAGCGCCCCACAGGGCCCAGGACTCCGACGAAACACCATATATTTT	CASSAPQGPGLRRNTIYF
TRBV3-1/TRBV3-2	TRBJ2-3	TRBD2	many	TGTGCCAGCAGGCCGACTAGCGGGGGGGTGGATACGCAGTATTTT	CASRPTSGGVDTQYF
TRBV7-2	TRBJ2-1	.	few	TGTGCCAGCAGCTTAGACGGGGGAGGTCGGTTGTTCTTC	CASSLDGGGRLFF
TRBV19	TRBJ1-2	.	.	TGTGCCAGTAGTATAGGAGCGGCAGGTTCCTCCTATGGCTACACCTTC	CASSIGAAGSSYGYTF
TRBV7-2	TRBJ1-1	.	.	TGTGCCAGCAGCTTAGCGAACGAGATCCCTGAAGCTTTCTTT	CASSLANEIPEAFF
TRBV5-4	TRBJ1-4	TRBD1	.	TGTGCCAGCAGCGTTAACCGGGACAGGGGAACCGTTAGGGAAAAACTGTTTTTT	CASSVNRDRGTVREKLFF
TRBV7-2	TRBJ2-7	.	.	TGTGCCAGCAGCTCACTTTACGAGCAGTACTTC	CASSSLYEQYF
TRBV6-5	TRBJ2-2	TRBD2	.	TGTGCCAGCAGACGGACTAGCGGGACCGGGGAGCTGTTTTTT	CASRRTSGTGELFF
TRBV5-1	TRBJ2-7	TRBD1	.	TGCGCCAGCAGCTTGGTGGACAGGGGGAACGAGCAGTACTTC	CASSLVDRGNEQYF
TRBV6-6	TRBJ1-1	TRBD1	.	TGTGCCAGCAGTGGGAGACAGGGCTCGAACACTGAAGCTTTCTTT	CASSGRQGSNTEAFF
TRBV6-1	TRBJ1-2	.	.	TGTGCCAGCAGTGAGGACCCGCGGGCCAGGGGCTACACCTTC	CASSEDPRARGYTF
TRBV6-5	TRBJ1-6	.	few	TGTGCCAGCAGAAAATCCTCAGGATATAATTCACCCCTCCACTTT	CASRKSSGYNSPLHF
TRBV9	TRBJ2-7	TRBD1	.	TGTGCCAGCAGCGTGGGACAGGGGGCTAACTCCTACGAGCAGTACTTC	CASSVGQGANSYEQYF
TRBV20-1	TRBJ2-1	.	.	TGCAGTGCTAGCCTCACAGGTGGGGAGTTCTTC	CSASLTGGEFF
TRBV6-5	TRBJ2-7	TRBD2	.	TGTGCCACCAACCCAGGGACTAGCGGGAACTACGAGCAGTACTTC	CATNPGTSGNYEQYF